The clone carrying this T cell receptor (beta chain) was counted only a few times. The target antigen is unknown. This entry belongs to a study of Graves' ophthalmopathy and Graves' hyperthyroidism. Study results and caveats: A model of 13 signatures distinguished ophthalmopathy from stable hyperthyroidism at approximately 90% sensitivity and approximately 81% specificity.

RNA transcripts provided the template for amplifying TCR beta CDR3 regions. First-round RT-PCR relied on HTBI primers, and a second-round multiplex PCR came next. TCRdb reprocessed the multiplex PCR reads via MiXCR and lists one record per CDR3 protein. The sample has roughly 500,000 distinct CDR3 sequences, about 15% seen once. For donors with ophthalmopathy, the disease showed moderate-to-severe activity, reached CAS ≥3 and NOSPECS ≥4, and had lasted under 3 months. The V gene lost 2 bases and the J gene lost 7 bases, with 15 bases spanning the gap. Germline loops: CDR1 MNHNS, CDR2 SASEGT. The CDR3 loop spans 15 amino acids.

The specimen sequenced was blood. The rearrangement links TRBV6-1 to TRBJ1-5; D is perhaps TRBD1 (6 bases). This sequence originates from a woman between 25 and 40 years old with Graves' ophthalmopathy. The DNA for the CDR3 is TGTGCCAGCAGTGAACATGACAGGCTCAACCAGCCCCAGCATTTT. Protein sequence: CASSEHDRLNQPQHF.